This TCR beta chain was recorded in a study of beta chain features in type 1 diabetes. Trimming left V 5 bases short and J 9 bases short, with 22 bases between. Germline CDR1 and CDR2: SGHTA and FQGNSA. The CDR3 loop spans 15 amino acids. This clone was counted ten times or more. Investigators reverse transcribed all isolated RNA, so they sequenced expressed TCRB transcripts. This table comes from immunoSEQ multiplex PCR, and its TCRdb copy is limited to in-frame clones, with some not included. The profile covers more than 150,000 clones, with roughly 10% appearing a single time and around 2% taken by the ten largest.

Sequencing input: central memory CD4+ T cells from blood. The sequence derives from a man younger than 35 in good health. The genes are TRBV7-2 and TRBJ2-5; tentative D call: TRBD1 (7 bases). CDR3 bases: TGTGCCAGCAGCCCAGGGGGGTTTCTGGGTTCGGCCCAGTACTTC. Its protein product is CASSPGGFLGSAQYF. The whole variable domain, remainder taken from reference TRBV7-2 and TRBJ2-5, is GAGVSQSPSNKVTEKGKDVELRCDPISGHTALYWYRQSLGQGLEFLIYFQGNSAPDKSGLPSDRFSAERTGGSVSTLTIQRTQQEDSAVYLCASSPGGFLGSAQYFGPGTRLLVL.